This T cell receptor (beta chain) came from a study of T cells in Graves' hyperthyroidism and ophthalmopathy. General study results and limits: Blood also showed most of the thyroid clonotypes that were expanded above 0.001. A median around six months before onset, the model predicted ophthalmopathy.

Clinical symptoms, serum thyroxine and TRAb, thyroid ultrasound and orbital computed tomography together formed the diagnostic basis. This clonotype came up many times. As yet, its antigen is unknown. Amplification targeted TCR beta CDR3 regions from RNA transcripts. Using the HTBI primer set, a first-round RT-PCR was run on the TCR CDR3. One entry per CDR3 protein, called by TCRdb with MiXCR from the multiplex PCR reads. The table has over 500,000 distinct CDR3 sequences, approximately 49% seen once. Germline CDR1 MDHEN, CDR2 SYDVKM. V was pared by 6 bases and J by 2 bases, with 11 bases between. The CDR3 spans 14 residues.

Material: peripheral blood or thyroid tissue (not recorded which). This clonotype originated in an adult woman with Graves' disease, either hyperthyroidism or ophthalmopathy (not recorded which). The rearrangement links TRBV28 to TRBJ1-5, with D maybe TRBD1 (6 bases). The CDR3 DNA reads as TGTGCCAGCAGCCAGGACAGCGGCAATCAGCCCCAGCATTTT. This gives the protein CASSQDSGNQPQHF.